Listed here is a single TCR beta chain. Single TCR cDNA molecules each had their own unique molecular identifier. MiXCR was run by TCRdb on the 5' RACE reads, yielding one entry per CDR3 protein. The sample has about 43,000 distinct CDR3 sequences; 22% are singletons. The time point was: blood at routine non-recurrence follow-up after resection. The input material, whole RNA from tumor, nontumor lung or frozen PBMC, was sequenced unsorted. The data are from a study of spatial heterogeneity in lung cancer. Overall study context: Consistent detection of more beta-chain than alpha-chain sequences was observed.

The germline V gene has CDR1 SQVTM and CDR2 ANQGSEA. Trimming at V came to 4 bases and at J to 5 bases, leaving 2 bases not matched to a gene. The CDR3 spans 12 residues. The sequence was collected from a female donor with early-stage non-small cell lung cancer. The sample in question was PBMCs, obtained at follow-up. The chain carries TRBV29-1 and TRBJ2-5; 9 bases line up with TRBD1. The CDR3 DNA reads TGCAGCGTTGGGACAGGGGATGAGACCCAGTACTTC. It specifies CSVGTGDETQYF.